This T cell receptor beta chain was retrieved from a study of cytomegalovirus exposure and HLA in healthy donors listed by TCRdb under 2017. In the study overall: According to an earlier analysis of 587 of the donors, about 190 million T cells yielded 100 million or so unique TCR beta sequences and 276 Gb of sequence data. Across around 400 genotyped donors of the cohort, an average of about 240,000 unique TCR beta nucleotide sequences per donor were sequenced, and roughly 20% of those sequences were non-productive. Of the approximately 370 genotyped donors, roughly 76% were placed in the genetic ancestry cluster associated with self-reported Caucasian donors. In an earlier analysis of around 540 of the donors, high-throughput TCR beta sequencing was used to judge whether each TCR beta V gene segment behaved as functional or pseudogenic. Donor age, sex, ethnicity and CMV serostatus were compiled alongside the repertoire data. Class I and class II HLA loci were covered by the typing at four-digit resolution. All discovery cohort repertoires had been generated using a single sequencing platform. A handful of DR-DQ haplotypes were handled as single units for association and clustering because linkage in the cohort was strong. Genome-wide SNP genotypes for about 60% of the roughly 670 donors were used in a later genetic analysis, which treated that subset as a discovery cohort. Typing coverage differed by locus: A, B, C, DRB1 and DQB1 were typed in about 629-640 donors, DQA1 in 522, DPA1 in nearly 610, and DPB1 in 400 to 480. An early release that covered 500 to 800 HLA-typed donors contained approximately 300 gigabases of sequencing data and 75 million to 100 million unique TCR sequences. The study combined high-throughput TCR immunosequencing, statistical association of individual TCRs with disease status, and machine learning to predict cytomegalovirus infection status. The study profiled the T cell repertoires of under 850 subjects by immunosequencing and related them to cytomegalovirus serostatus. Along with the approximately 650-subject first cohort, a separate validation cohort of around 120 different subjects was used. To study patterns of TCR occurrence, a later analysis re-analyzed previously published TCR beta repertoires from around 700 donors and added high-resolution HLA genotyping. Rather than using new phenotypic data, the later analysis identified candidate immune exposures from TCR beta sequences and from how often those sequences occurred across donors. The study aimed to test whether signatures of past pathogen exposure could be identified by cataloging public T cell receptors.

V lost 2 bases and J lost 9 bases; the stretch between them is 14 bases long. From a lookup of the germline V gene, CDR1 and CDR2 are SQVTM and ANQGSEA. The CDR3 goes from the cysteine to the phenylalanine over 14 residues. Left in the record is the CDR3 DNA by itself, 42 bases read in frame from the first base. Findings and caveats that apply to the study as a whole: The earlier analysis of around 600 of the donors excluded 15 to 20 rarely observed V segments, including chromosome 9 orphons, because counts were too low. A later analysis found that HLA-associated TCR beta chains were more clonally expanded and had lower generation probabilities than equally common non-associated chains. The authors suggested that the approach could potentially be generalized to other disease states and immunological phenotypes. The sequencing pipeline was judged likely to have produced a cluster of highly shared sequence variants as a technical artifact. The classifier was reported to diagnose cytomegalovirus status with high specificity and sensitivity in both the original cohort and the validation cohort. Strong co-occurrence of HLA alleles, especially DR and DQ, made assigning TCR associations to individual alleles difficult. The only immune exposure information available for the cohort was CMV serostatus. According to a later analysis, most CMV-associated TCR beta chains appeared to be HLA-restricted, and the HLA associations seemed to be driven largely by CMV exposure. Because some donors lacked HLA typing at each locus, the association tests relied only on the typed subset. The study gave a list of about 150 TCR beta chains associated with cytomegalovirus. Roughly uniform sequencing depth across donors was assumed in presence/absence analyses, although this assumption may not hold. A further reported finding was that TCR beta sequences accurately predicted the HLA-A and HLA-B alleles for most subjects in the first cohort. Three of the identified cytomegalovirus-associated TCR beta chains were confirmed in vitro to be specific for cytomegalovirus antigens. Broadly in line with IMGT annotations, most TCR beta V segments showed up in productive rearrangements about 90% or about 30% of the time in an earlier analysis of some 590 of the donors. A later analysis found that TCR association rates varied across HLA loci, with DRB1 alleles showing the most associated TCRs and HLA-C alleles the fewest. Correlated functional status among segregating V segments might reflect linkage disequilibrium, but an unknown experimental factor could not be ruled out. Several of the top co-occurrence clusters appeared to be linked to parvovirus B19, influenza, CMV and Epstein-Barr virus, according to a later analysis. Because the 87-base-pair reads could not distinguish some IMGT-functional V segments, including TRBV6-2 and TRBV6-3, those segments were excluded. A later genetic analysis reported fewer N-insertions in productive TCRs among donors in an Asian-associated ancestry cluster than the roughly 620-donor mean. Specific HLA alleles were associated with over 15,000 TCR beta sequences at a false discovery rate of 0.05 in a later analysis. Across donors, most TCR sequences were observed very rarely, whereas some public TCRs were present in many individuals. The cohort was sequenced for TCR beta chains only, and without alpha or paired-chain data the features that could be detected were limited. In a later genetic analysis, a missense DCLRE1C variant was associated with V-gene and J-gene trimming of TCR beta chains, and the association was replicated in an independent cohort.

The cohort consisted of 650 to 850 healthy bone marrow donors. All cohort members were sampled while nominally healthy, although unrecorded immune exposures were likely present. The donor was CMV seropositive and was included in the group of 250 to 300 seropositive cohort members. A peripheral blood sample was provided by each donor, and peripheral blood mononuclear cells were used for TCR beta sequencing. Genomic DNA extraction from the blood cell samples was performed with the Qiagen DNeasy Blood Extraction Kit. On this clone itself: What this receptor recognizes is not known. No much larger clonotype is one base removed from it; base qualities were not supplied.

The library was built by means of the immunoSEQ multiplex PCR assay. A mixture of 60 forward primers for TCR Vbeta segments and 13 reverse primers for TCR Jbeta segments was used in the multiplex PCR. The CDR3 region of rearranged TCR beta genes was amplified from genomic DNA with a multiplex PCR assay. The Illumina HiSeq System was used to sequence the amplified TCR beta libraries as 87-base-pair reads. In the paper's pipeline: A later analysis tallied 75 million to 85 million unique TCR beta chains across the approximately 670 repertoires, and approximately 12 million of those chains were shared by two or more donors. To remove PCR and sequencing errors, raw reads were error-corrected and collapsed into unique sequences using a nearest-neighbor algorithm that merged closely related sequences. To assign V, D and J gene segments, CDR3 sequences were aligned to IMGT reference sequences. For a sequence to be retained, a match of at least six nucleotides to both a V gene segment and a J gene segment was required. A rearrangement counted as productive if the CDR3 had no stop codons and remained in frame with V and J, and every other rearrangement counted as non-productive. CDR3 was defined according to IMGT convention as the region running from the second conserved V-encoded cysteine to the conserved J-encoded phenylalanine. The earlier analysis of about 560 of the donors excluded any sequence lacking an unambiguous match to a single V gene segment. In an earlier analysis of about 590 of the donors, a V segment was called functional when productive rearrangements were above 56.7%, and segregating when the standard deviation between donors exceeded 5%. To diagnose cytomegalovirus status from the catalog of TCR beta chain sequences, a statistical classification framework was built. A later analysis assigned V and J genes by comparing TCR nucleotide sequences with IMGT/GENE-DB human TR gene sequences. A later analysis assigned CDR3 sequences and most-parsimonious VDJ recombination scenarios with the TCRdist pipeline. In a later analysis, each TCR beta chain was defined by its CDR3 amino acid sequence together with its V-gene family, and reads lacking a unique V-gene family were excluded. As a way to deal with suspected cross-contamination and a sequencing artifact, a later analysis dropped 450 to 700 nucleotide sequences that were highly shared and had low generation probability. For each public chain, a later analysis derived a clonal expansion index from normalized ranks of inferred template counts within each repertoire. In a later analysis, generation probabilities were computed with a VDJ recombination model fitted to out-of-frame rearrangements, and the resulting probabilities were checked against IGoR. In a later analysis, hypergeometric tests were used to score TCR-TCR, TCR-HLA and TCR-CMV co-occurrence, with a repertoire-size bias correction applied to TCR pairs. A later analysis estimated false discovery rates by permuting HLA or CMV assignments 20 times. In a later analysis, co-occurring TCRs were grouped using DBSCAN, and TCRdist sequence similarity was added for clustering within HLA-allele-positive subsets. Co-occurrence clustering excluded repertoires with fewer than 30,000 or more than 120,000 public chains, plus five with anomalous nucleotide sharing. What TCRdb holds here is the immuneACCESS table cut down to in-frame rearrangements. Part of the clones is not present; checked against another copy, under half of the missing clones reflect an unresolved V gene, and the others are unexplained. V and J calls and clone size follow that table, whereas D and trimming were derived from the DNA. The sample contains around 140,000 clones, approximately 85% of them found a single time. The ten most abundant clones make up about 8.1% of the sample.

The sample taken for sequencing was PBMCs. The chain is made from TRBV29-1 and TRBJ1-6; TRBD1 is possibly the D segment (6 matching bases). This TCR came from a woman in her forties or fifties in good health and CMV-seropositive. The base sequence is TGCAGCGTTGAAATTGCAGGGGCTGGTTCACCCCTCCACTTT. This is translated as CSVEIAGAGSPLHF.